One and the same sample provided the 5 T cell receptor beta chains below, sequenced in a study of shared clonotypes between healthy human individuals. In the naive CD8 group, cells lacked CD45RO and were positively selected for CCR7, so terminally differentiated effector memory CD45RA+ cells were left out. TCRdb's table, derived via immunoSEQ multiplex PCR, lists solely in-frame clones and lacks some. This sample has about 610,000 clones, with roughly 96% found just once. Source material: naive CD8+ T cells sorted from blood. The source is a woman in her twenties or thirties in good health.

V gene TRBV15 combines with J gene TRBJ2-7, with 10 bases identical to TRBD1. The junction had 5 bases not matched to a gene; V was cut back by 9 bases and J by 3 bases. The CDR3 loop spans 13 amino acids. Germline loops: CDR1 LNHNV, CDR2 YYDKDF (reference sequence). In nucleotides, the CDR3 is TGTGCCACGAGGGGACAGGGGAACTACGAGCAGTACTTC. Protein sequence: CATRGQGNYEQYF.

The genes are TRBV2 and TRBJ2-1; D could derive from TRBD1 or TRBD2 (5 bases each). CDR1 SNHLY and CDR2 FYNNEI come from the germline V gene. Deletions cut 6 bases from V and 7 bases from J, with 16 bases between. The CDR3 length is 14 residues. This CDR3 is CASRAGTQENEQFF. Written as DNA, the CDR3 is TGTGCCAGCAGAGCCGGGACCCAGGAAAATGAGCAGTTCTTC.

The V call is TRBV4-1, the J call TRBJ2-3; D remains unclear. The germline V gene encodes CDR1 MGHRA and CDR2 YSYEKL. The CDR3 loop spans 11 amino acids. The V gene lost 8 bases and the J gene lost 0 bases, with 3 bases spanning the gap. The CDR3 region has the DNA TGCGCCAGCGGAAGCACAGATACGCAGTATTTT. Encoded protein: CASGSTDTQYF.

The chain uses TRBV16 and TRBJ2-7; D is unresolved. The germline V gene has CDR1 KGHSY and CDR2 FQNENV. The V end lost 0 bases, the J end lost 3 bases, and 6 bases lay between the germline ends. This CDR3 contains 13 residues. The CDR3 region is CASSQSDVYEQYF. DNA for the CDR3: TGTGCCAGCAGCCAATCGGACGTCTACGAGCAGTACTTC.

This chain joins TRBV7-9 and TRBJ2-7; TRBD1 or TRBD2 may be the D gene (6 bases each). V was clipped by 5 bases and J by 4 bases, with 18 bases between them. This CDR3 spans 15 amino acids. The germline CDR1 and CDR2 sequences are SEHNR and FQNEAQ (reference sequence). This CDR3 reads CASSATFQGRYEQYF. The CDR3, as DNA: TGTGCCAGCAGCGCAACCTTTCAGGGGAGGTACGAGCAGTACTTC.